A single sample gave rise to the 14 T cell receptor beta chains below, sequenced in a study of T cell responses to AZD1222 COVID-19 vaccine. Using immunoSEQ multiplex PCR, the repertoire was profiled, and TCRdb retains in-frame clones only, with some absent. The sample lists some 130,000 clones; approximately 91% were seen once. Source: peripheral blood, taken 28 days after the second AZD1222 dose. The origin of the receptors is an adult who received the AZD1222 COVID-19 vaccine.

The chain is built from TRBV6-4 and TRBJ2-2; 7 bases fit TRBD2. Germline-derived CDR1 and CDR2 are MRHNA and SNTAGT. This CDR3 has 15 residues. V shed 4 bases and J 4 bases; nucleotides not matched to a gene: 6. In DNA form, the CDR3 reads TGTGCCAGCAGTGTCACGGGCGGGGGCACCGGGGAGCTGTTTTTT. It specifies CASSVTGGGTGELFF.

The J gene is TRBJ2-1, the V gene TRBV7-9, with D perhaps matching TRBD1 (5 bases). Between the trimmed V and J ends, which lost 3 bases and 9 bases, there was a span of 15 bases. The CDR3 runs 14 residues. The germline gives CDR1 SEHNR, CDR2 FQNEAQ (reference sequence). CDR3 region: CASSLGRALGEQFF. The CDR3 DNA follows: TGTGCCAGCAGCTTGGGCAGGGCATTGGGTGAGCAGTTCTTC.

The chain uses TRBV11-2 and TRBJ1-3; 7 bases are a match to TRBD1. The junction had 4 bases not matched to a gene; V was cut back by 4 bases and J by 7 bases. Germline assignment: CDR1 SGHAT and CDR2 FQNNGV. The CDR3 has 13 amino acids. The DNA of the CDR3 is TGTGCCAGCAGCTCTCAGGGGGGGAACACCATATATTTT. Its translation: CASSSQGGNTIYF.

V gene TRBV6-5 combines with J gene TRBJ2-5; the match to TRBD1 covers 7 bases. This CDR3 contains 14 residues. V lost 5 bases, J lost 4 bases, and 7 bases stayed unmatched. In germline, CDR1 is MNHEY, CDR2 SVGAGI. The DNA of the CDR3 is TGTGCCAGCAGTAACACAGGGGTGGGAGAGACCCAGTACTTC. This sequence encodes CASSNTGVGETQYF.

The genes are TRBV7-9 and TRBJ2-2; D may match TRBD1 or TRBD2 (5 bases each). The CDR3 is 18 residues long. The V gene's germline CDR1 is SEHNR and CDR2 FQNEAQ (reference sequence). V lost 4 bases to trimming and J lost 3 bases, with 21 bases between them. CDR3 DNA: TGTGCCAGCAGCTCCCCCCGCCGGGACGTCGAGGACACCGGGGAGCTGTTTTTT. Its translation is CASSSPRRDVEDTGELFF.

The chain links TRBV9 to TRBJ1-2, with D possibly matching TRBD1 (5 bases). The CDR3 contains 11 residues. CDR1 is SGDLS and CDR2 is YYNGEE in the germline V gene. V was trimmed by 3 bases and J by 8 bases, leaving 8 bases between them. In nucleotides, the CDR3 is TGTGCCAGCAGCGGAGGGGTCGGCTACACCTTC. It codes for CASSGGVGYTF.

The chain joins TRBV3-1 (or the pseudogene TRBV3-2) to TRBJ2-7; 8 nucleotides agree with TRBD1. Germline assignment: CDR1 LGHDT and CDR2 YNNKEL (reference sequence). The CDR3 is 16 amino acids. J lost 3 bases, V lost 4 bases, and 11 bases had no gene match. CDR3 in amino acids: CASSRKQGERRYEQYF. CDR3 nucleotide sequence: TGTGCCAGCAGCCGCAAACAGGGGGAGCGCCGCTACGAGCAGTACTTC.

As concerns this clone: No DNA is shown, since the ends of the CDR3 on it are uncertain; the CDR3 is the one TCRdb lists. The rearrangement joins TRBV12-3 or TRBV12-4 to TRBJ1-1. The CDR3 is 11 residues long, counting both termini. CDR3 sequence reads: CASSLEREAFF.

The CDR3 coding sequence is TGTGCCAGTAGCCCTACGGGCCGTGAAGCTTTCTTT. Translating it yields CASSPTGREAFF. V is TRBV19 and J is TRBJ1-1; the D is unclear. Looked up from germline, CDR1 is LNHDA and CDR2 is SQIVND (reference sequence). The CDR3 has 12 residues. Trimming took off 6 bases at V and 7 bases at J, with 12 bases between the two ends.

This clone was recorded a few times. The chain recombines TRBV19 with TRBJ2-1; D might be TRBD1 (5 bases). The CDR3 consists of 14 residues. Trimming took off 7 bases at V and 11 bases at J, with 21 bases between the two ends. Per germline, CDR1 LNHDA and CDR2 SQIVND (reference sequence). Here the CDR3 reads CASTLGAEIGQQFF. CDR3 nucleotide sequence: TGTGCCAGTACCCTAGGGGCTGAGATTGGTCAGCAGTTCTTC.

The CDR3 nucleotides read TGTGCCAGCAGTTCTCTCGGGAGAGAAAATCAGCCCCAGCATTTT. Its protein product is CASSSLGRENQPQHF. The chain links TRBV6-5 to TRBJ1-5; D is unresolved. There are 15 residues in the CDR3. V was clipped by 4 bases and J by 4 bases, with 14 bases between them. In germline, CDR1 is MNHEY, CDR2 SVGAGI.

This chain joins TRBV5-4 and TRBJ2-1; TRBD2 is a possible D gene (5 bases). Trimming removed 10 bases at V and 3 bases at J, with 8 bases between. The CDR3 loop spans 11 amino acids. Germline loops: CDR1 SGHNT, CDR2 YYREEE (reference sequence). CDR3 bases: TGTGCCGCGGGCGGCTACAATGAGCAGTTCTTC. Encoded protein: CAAGGYNEQFF.

V is TRBV7-9 and J is TRBJ1-2; no firm D call. V was pared by 7 bases and J by 3 bases, with 9 bases between. The CDR3 spans 12 residues. Germline CDR1 SEHNR, CDR2 FQNEAQ (reference sequence). The CDR3 sequence is CASTDMYYGYTF. Written as DNA, the CDR3 is TGTGCCAGCACCGACATGTACTATGGCTACACCTTC.

The chain employs TRBV11-3 and TRBJ2-3, with 8 bases that match TRBD2. The germline CDR1 and CDR2 sequences are SGHNT and YENEEA. The J segment lost 2 bases and the V segment lost 4 bases, leaving 5 bases of the junction unmatched. The CDR3 runs 15 residues. CDR3 coding DNA: TGTGCCAGCAGCTCGGGGGGGACGGACACAGATACGCAGTATTTT. It translates to CASSSGGTDTDTQYF.